This TCR beta chain was profiled in a study of control samples from healthy donors and cancer patients. With 4 bases clipped from V and 0 bases from J, the junction kept 5 bases outside the gene matches. The germline CDR1 and CDR2 sequences are SGHAT and FQNNGV. The CDR3 contains 15 residues. Clones were sequenced by immunoSEQ multiplex PCR, and TCRdb holds only the in-frame ones, with some missing. The sample contains about 220,000 clones, roughly 94% of which appear only once. V usage is TRBV11-2 and J usage is TRBJ1-1; 7 bases are a match to TRBD1. This receptor was identified in a man aged 45-65 years in good health. Source material: blood. CDR3: CASSSRTGLNTEAFF. CDR3 nucleotide sequence: TGTGCCAGCAGCTCCCGGACAGGACTGAACACTGAAGCTTTCTTT.